The T cell receptor beta chain under discussion was sequenced for a study of Ad26.COV2.S vaccination and SARS-CoV-2 variants. Treatment of the sample: some 20 received Ad26.COV2.S at low or high dose, single or two shots; about 5 received placebo; per-sample allocation not given. Day 63 following the first vaccine or placebo injection was when the samples were taken. In Boston, the donor was an adult between 18-55 years of age. In the case of this clone: Its antigen is not known.

The study, taken as a whole, reports: Substantial breadth was reportedly displayed by spike-specific CD8+ and CD4+ T cell responses after vaccination. Vaccinated individuals (as opposed to placebo recipients) had higher spike-specific TCR breadth. Analytic work on TCR breadth and depth might have understated the full extent of total T cell responses.

Using immunoSEQ multiplex PCR, the repertoire was profiled, and TCRdb retains in-frame clones only, with some absent. The sample yields roughly 380,000 clones, roughly 87% seen once. This CDR3 is 13 amino acids long. Trimming at V came to 8 bases and at J to 3 bases, leaving 5 bases not matched to a gene. This TCR derives from a person aged 18-60 years who received the Ad26.COV2.S COVID-19 vaccine or a placebo. The material sequenced was peripheral blood, taken in a trial of Ad26.COV2.S vaccine versus placebo. The V gene is TRBV12-3 or TRBV12-4, the J gene TRBJ2-3; TRBD1 matches 7 bases. In DNA form, the CDR3 reads TGTGCCAGCGGTTACAGGGGAACAGATACGCAGTATTTT. Protein: CASGYRGTDTQYF.